The rows below give T cell receptor beta chains drawn from one sample of a study of PD-L1 blockade in urothelial cancer. The assay was immunoSEQ multiplex PCR, and TCRdb's table has in-frame clones only and misses some. This sample has under 85,000 clones, with approximately 90% found just once. The specimen comprised PBMCs, sampled around atezolizumab (anti-PD-L1) treatment. The receptor source for this set is a woman older than 75 with urothelial cancer. Each CDR3 is given with its conserved first and last residue. D genes are given only for firm matches. Clone size is given for some rows only: seen once, a few or many times, or a class if the clone is expanded.

13,TRBJ1-1,-,TRBV11-2,-,TGTGCCAGCAGCCCTCAACAGGGAACCGAAGCTTTCTTT,CASSPQQGTEAFF
17,TRBJ2-1,-,TRBV4-1,TRBD2,TGCGCCAGCAGCCAAGTCTACACTAGCGGGAGTTTAAATGAGCAGTTCTTC,CASSQVYTSGSLNEQFF
14,TRBJ1-2,few,TRBV28,TRBD1,TGTGCCAGCAGTTACCGGGACAGGGTAGCTGGCTACACCTTC,CASSYRDRVAGYTF
19,TRBJ1-2,-,TRBV15,-,TGTGCCACCAGCAGAGATCCCCTACCACAGGTTTCTTCTAACTATGGCTACACCTTC,CATSRDPLPQVSSNYGYTF
14,TRBJ1-5,once,TRBV28,-,TGTGCCAGCAGTTTTTCGGGGGTAGTACAGCCCCAGCATTTT,CASSFSGVVQPQHF
14,TRBJ2-5,-,TRBV28,TRBD1,TGTGCCAGCAGTTCGGGACAGCTCCAAGAGACCCAGTACTTC,CASSSGQLQETQYF
16,TRBJ2-1,-,TRBV4-2,TRBD2,TGTGCCAGCAGCCCAGTCGGGCGGGAGGGTTCCAATGAGCAGTTCTTC,CASSPVGREGSNEQFF
14,TRBJ2-7,-,TRBV29-1,TRBD2,TGCAGCGTTGAGCCTAGCGGGATATCGGGCGAGCAGTACTTC,CSVEPSGISGEQYF
15,TRBJ1-2,once,TRBV9,-,TGTGCCAGCAGCGTAGCTACGGGACTGAACTATGGCTACACCTTC,CASSVATGLNYGYTF
17,TRBJ2-1,once,TRBV27,TRBD2,TGTGCCAGCAGTTTAGGCGTGGGGACTAGCGGATACAATGAGCAGTTCTTC,CASSLGVGTSGYNEQFF
16,TRBJ2-5,-,TRBV11-1,TRBD1,TGTGCCAGCAGCCCTCAGGGGTTGACAGGGCAAGAGACCCAGTACTTC,CASSPQGLTGQETQYF
13,TRBJ1-1,-,TRBV29-1,TRBD1,TGCAGCGTTCACAGGGGGGGGAACACTGAAGCTTTCTTT,CSVHRGGNTEAFF
13,TRBJ1-5,-,TRBV10-1,-,TGCGCCAGCAGTGACCAGGGGAATCAGCCCCAGCATTTT,CASSDQGNQPQHF
15,TRBJ2-3,once,TRBV9,-,TGTGCCAGCAGCGTAACGGGAACTAGCACAGATACGCAGTATTTT,CASSVTGTSTDTQYF
12,TRBJ1-5,-,TRBV28,-,TGTGCCAGCAGGCGTAACAATCAGCCCCAGCATTTT,CASRRNNQPQHF
16,TRBJ1-3,once,TRBV7-2,-,TGTGCCAGCAGCTTAGTAGGGGGGGGAACCGGAAACACCATATATTTT,CASSLVGGGTGNTIYF
14,TRBJ2-6,-,TRBV5-1,-,TGCGCCAGCAGCCCGCGGCGGGGGGCCAACGTCCTGACTTTC,CASSPRRGANVLTF
15,TRBJ2-7,-,TRBV2,TRBD1,TGTGCAACACTACCGGAAACAGGGGGAAGGAACGAGCAGTACTTC,CATLPETGGRNEQYF
12,TRBJ2-1,-,TRBV4-2,-,TGTGCCAGCAGCCAAGTATCCGGTGAGCAGTTCTTC,CASSQVSGEQFF
13,TRBJ2-1,-,TRBV25-1,TRBD2,TGTGCCAGCAGTGCGGGGGGAAACAATGAGCAGTTCTTC,CASSAGGNNEQFF
12,TRBJ2-7,-,TRBV28,-,TGTGCCAGCAGTTCTTTCCGCTACGAGCAGTACTTC,CASSSFRYEQYF
13,TRBJ1-4,-,TRBV5-4,-,TGTGCCAGCAGCTTGGGACAGAATGAAAAACTGTTTTTT,CASSLGQNEKLFF
12,TRBJ1-2,-,TRBV9,-,TGTGCCAGCAGCGTTTCAGGTTATGGCTACACCTTC,CASSVSGYGYTF
15,TRBJ1-1,-,TRBV5-6,TRBD1,TGTGCCAGCAGCTTCGCGGACAGGGTGAACACTGAAGCTTTCTTT,CASSFADRVNTEAFF
17,TRBJ2-1,-,TRBV7-9,TRBD2,TGTGCCAGCAAGGGACTAGCGGGTCAAGGGGGTTACAATGAGCAGTTCTTC,CASKGLAGQGGYNEQFF
16,TRBJ2-1,-,TRBV5-1,TRBD2,TGCGCCAGCAGCTTGGGGCTAGCGGGAGGGGGCGATGAGCAGTTCTTC,CASSLGLAGGGDEQFF
16,TRBJ1-5,-,TRBV4-1,-,TGCGCCAGCAGCCAACTTGGAGACGGAACAAATCAGCCCCAGCATTTT,CASSQLGDGTNQPQHF
16,TRBJ2-2,-,TRBV9,-,TGTGCCAGCAGCGTAGGTCAAGCGGCGAACACCGGGGAGCTGTTTTTT,CASSVGQAANTGELFF
15,TRBJ2-1,-,TRBV11-2,-,TGTGCCAGCAGCTTTAGGGGCCCCAGCCACAATGAGCAGTTCTTC,CASSFRGPSHNEQFF
12,TRBJ1-3,-,TRBV28,TRBD1,TGTGCCAGCAGTTCGGGACAGAAGGTCATATATTTT,CASSSGQKVIYF
15,TRBJ2-5,-,TRBV6-6,TRBD2,TGTGCCAGCAGTTACGTGACTAGCGGGAGTGAGGTCCAGTACTTC,CASSYVTSGSEVQYF
16,TRBJ2-2,-,TRBV7-9,TRBD2,TGTGCCAGCAGCTTCCCTGGCGGGAGGAGTACCGGGGAGCTGTTTTTT,CASSFPGGRSTGELFF
13,TRBJ1-2,-,TRBV28,TRBD1,TGTGCCAGCCTAACCCCAGGGGGCGTCGGCTACACCTTC,CASLTPGGVGYTF
15,TRBJ2-7,-,TRBV27,-,TGTGCCAGCAGTTTTGGACCCTCCCTAGCGAGAGAGCAGTACTTC,CASSFGPSLAREQYF
15,TRBJ1-5,-,TRBV10-3,TRBD1,TGTGCCATCAGTGAGGGACAGGCCAGCCAGCAGCCCCAGCATTTT,CAISEGQASQQPQHF
12,TRBJ1-2,-,TRBV5-4,-,TGTGCCAGCAGCGGAGAAGGCTATGGCTACACCTTC,CASSGEGYGYTF
15,TRBJ2-1,-,TRBV6-5,-,TGTGCCAGCAGGGTCAGCTGGGGGGCCTACAATGAGCAGTTCTTC,CASRVSWGAYNEQFF
14,TRBJ2-1,-,TRBV2,TRBD2,TGTGCCAGCAGCGCTAGCGGGAAGGTCGATGAGCAGTTCTTC,CASSASGKVDEQFF
14,TRBJ2-1,-,TRBV7-9,-,TGTGCCAGCAGTCCTCTAGGACTCGGAAATGAGCAGTTCTTC,CASSPLGLGNEQFF
17,TRBJ2-3,many,TRBV4-1,TRBD2,TGCGCCAGCAGCCAAGATAAAGCGGGAGGGCCGAGAGATACGCAGTATTTT,CASSQDKAGGPRDTQYF
15,TRBJ2-3,-,TRBV19,TRBD2,TGTGCCAGTAGTGAACTAGCGGGAACCACAGATACGCAGTATTTT,CASSELAGTTDTQYF
13,TRBJ1-5,-,TRBV19,-,TGTGCCAGTAGATTTGGGCCCTTTCAGCCCCAGCATTTT,CASRFGPFQPQHF
13,TRBJ2-1,-,TRBV19,TRBD2,TGTGCCAGTAGCGGGACTAGCCTAGAAGAGCAGTTCTTC,CASSGTSLEEQFF
14,TRBJ1-2,-,TRBV15,-,TGTGCCACCAGCAGAGAACCAGTCAACTATGGCTACACCTTC,CATSREPVNYGYTF